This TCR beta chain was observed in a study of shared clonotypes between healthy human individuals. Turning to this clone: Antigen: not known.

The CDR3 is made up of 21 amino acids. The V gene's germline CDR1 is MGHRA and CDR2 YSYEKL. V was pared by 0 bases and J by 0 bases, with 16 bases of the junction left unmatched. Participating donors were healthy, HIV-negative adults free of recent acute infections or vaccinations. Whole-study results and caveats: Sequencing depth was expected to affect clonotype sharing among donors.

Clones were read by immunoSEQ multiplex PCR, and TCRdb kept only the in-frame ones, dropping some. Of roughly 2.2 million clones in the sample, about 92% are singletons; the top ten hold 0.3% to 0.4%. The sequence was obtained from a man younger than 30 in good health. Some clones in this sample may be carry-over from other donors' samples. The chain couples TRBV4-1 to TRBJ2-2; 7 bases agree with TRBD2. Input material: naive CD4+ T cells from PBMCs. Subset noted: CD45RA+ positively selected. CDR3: CASSQDRGGSFGGSNTGELFF. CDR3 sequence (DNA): TGCGCCAGCAGCCAAGATCGGGGCGGGAGTTTCGGGGGTTCGAACACCGGGGAGCTGTTTTTT.